Listed here is a single T cell receptor (beta chain). What it binds is not known. CDR1 SGHRS and CDR2 YFSETQ come from the germline V gene. Unmatched junction bases numbered 10, after V lost 2 bases and J lost 6 bases. The CDR3 sequence is 15 residues long. Assays examined around 100,000 TCR templates per sample. TCRdb's table, derived via immunoSEQ multiplex PCR, lists solely in-frame clones and lacks some. The profile shows some 70,000 clones, 88% of them singletons. This specimen belongs to a study of siplizumab effects on memory and regulatory T cells. Regarding the study as a whole: Alloreactive sequences that could be traced to unstimulated CD4+ memory cells showed a significant reduction under siplizumab. Confirmatory evidence of suppressive function in proliferating siplizumab-culture Tregs was not obtained.

This TCR was sampled from a human donor in good health. Material for sequencing was Tregs sorted from blood. The rearrangement joins TRBV5-1 to TRBJ2-7, with 8 bases that match TRBD2. The CDR3 DNA sequence: TGCGCCAGCAGCTTACTAGCGGAAGGGGTAGGCGAGCAGTACTTC. It codes for CASSLLAEGVGEQYF.